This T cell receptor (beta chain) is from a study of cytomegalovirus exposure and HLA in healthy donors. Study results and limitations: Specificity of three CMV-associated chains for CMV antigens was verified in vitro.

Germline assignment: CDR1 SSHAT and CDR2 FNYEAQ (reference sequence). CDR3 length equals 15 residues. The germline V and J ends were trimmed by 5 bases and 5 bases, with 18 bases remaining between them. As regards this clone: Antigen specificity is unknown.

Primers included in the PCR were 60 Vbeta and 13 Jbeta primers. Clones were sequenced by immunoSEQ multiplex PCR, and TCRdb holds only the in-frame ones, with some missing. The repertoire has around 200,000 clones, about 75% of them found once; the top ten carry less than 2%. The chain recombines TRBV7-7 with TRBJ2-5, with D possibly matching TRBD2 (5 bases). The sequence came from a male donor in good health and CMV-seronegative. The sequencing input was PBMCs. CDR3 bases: TGTGCCAGCAGCCTAGAAGCCGGGGTTGGGGAGACCCAGTACTTC. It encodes CASSLEAGVGETQYF.